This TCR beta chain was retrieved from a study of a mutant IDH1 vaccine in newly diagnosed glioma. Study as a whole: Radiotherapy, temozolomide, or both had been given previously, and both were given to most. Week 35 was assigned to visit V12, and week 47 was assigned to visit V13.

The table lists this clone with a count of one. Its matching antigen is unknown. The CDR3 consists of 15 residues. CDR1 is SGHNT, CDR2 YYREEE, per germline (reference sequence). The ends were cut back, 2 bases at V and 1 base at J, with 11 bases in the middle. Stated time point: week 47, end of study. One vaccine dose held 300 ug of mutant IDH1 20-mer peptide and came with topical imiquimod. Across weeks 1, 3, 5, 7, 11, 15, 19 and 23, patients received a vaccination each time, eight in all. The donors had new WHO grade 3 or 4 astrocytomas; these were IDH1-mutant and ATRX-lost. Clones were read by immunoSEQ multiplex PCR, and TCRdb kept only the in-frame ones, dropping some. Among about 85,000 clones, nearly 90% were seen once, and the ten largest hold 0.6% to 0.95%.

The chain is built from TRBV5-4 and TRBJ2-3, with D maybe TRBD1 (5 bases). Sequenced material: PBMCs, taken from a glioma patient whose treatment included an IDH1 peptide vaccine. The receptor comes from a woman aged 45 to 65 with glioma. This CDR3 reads CASSLQVEGTDTQYF. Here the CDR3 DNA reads TGTGCCAGCAGCTTACAGGTTGAGGGCACAGATACGCAGTATTTT.